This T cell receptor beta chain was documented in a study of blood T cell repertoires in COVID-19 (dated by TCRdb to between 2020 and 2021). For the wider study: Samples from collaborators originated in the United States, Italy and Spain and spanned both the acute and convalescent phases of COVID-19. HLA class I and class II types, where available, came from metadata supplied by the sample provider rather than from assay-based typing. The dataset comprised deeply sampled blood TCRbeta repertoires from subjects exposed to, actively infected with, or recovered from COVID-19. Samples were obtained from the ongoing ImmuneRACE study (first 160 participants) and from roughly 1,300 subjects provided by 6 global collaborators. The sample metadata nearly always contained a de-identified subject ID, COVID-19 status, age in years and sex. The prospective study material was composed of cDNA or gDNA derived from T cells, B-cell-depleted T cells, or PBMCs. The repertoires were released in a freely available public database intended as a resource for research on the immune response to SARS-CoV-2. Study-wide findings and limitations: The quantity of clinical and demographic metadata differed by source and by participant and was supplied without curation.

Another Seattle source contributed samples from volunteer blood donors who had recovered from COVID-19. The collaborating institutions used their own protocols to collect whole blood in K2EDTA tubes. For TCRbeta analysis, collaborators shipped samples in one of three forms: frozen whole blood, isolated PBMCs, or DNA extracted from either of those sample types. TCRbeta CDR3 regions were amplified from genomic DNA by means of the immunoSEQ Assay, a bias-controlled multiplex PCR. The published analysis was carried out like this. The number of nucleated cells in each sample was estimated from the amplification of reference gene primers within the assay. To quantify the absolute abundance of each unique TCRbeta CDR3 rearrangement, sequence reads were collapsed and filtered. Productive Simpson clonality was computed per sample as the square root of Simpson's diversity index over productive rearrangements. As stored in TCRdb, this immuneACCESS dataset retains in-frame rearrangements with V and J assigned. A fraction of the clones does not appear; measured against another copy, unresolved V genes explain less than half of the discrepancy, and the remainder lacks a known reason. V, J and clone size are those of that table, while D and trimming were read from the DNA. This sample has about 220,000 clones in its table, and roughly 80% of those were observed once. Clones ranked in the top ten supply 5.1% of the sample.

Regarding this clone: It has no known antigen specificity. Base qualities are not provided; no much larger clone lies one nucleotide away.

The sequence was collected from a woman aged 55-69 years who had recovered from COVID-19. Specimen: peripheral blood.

The nucleotides are TGCGCCAGCAGCCAAGGCCACAGGGGGCTCGTAGAGACCCAGTACTTC. The encoded protein is CASSQGHRGLVETQYF. The chain joins TRBV4-3 to TRBJ2-5, with 9 bases matching TRBD1. V is trimmed back by 1 base and J by 4 bases, and the junction contains 7 bases that no gene match accounts for. The CDR3 spans 16 residues, from the cysteine through the phenylalanine. Only the CDR3 DNA stays, 48 bases, in frame from base 1. Taken from the germline V gene, the CDR1 and CDR2 loops are LGHNA and YSLEER.